This is a list of T cell receptor beta chains from one sample in a study of CD8+ T cells in alopecia areata. The data were produced by immunoSEQ multiplex PCR, yet TCRdb's version contains in-frame clones alone and is incomplete. Among tens of thousands of clones listed, 55% to 75% were seen once. The sample consisted of CD8+ T cells sorted from blood, taken at week 0. All receptors derive from a human donor with alopecia areata. Each CDR3 is given with its conserved first and last residue. A D gene is named only where the DNA matches it firmly. Not every row has a clone size; where given, it reads once, few, many or a size class.

TRBJ1-2 NA NA TRBV9 TGTGCCAGCAGCGTAATTAGGCCCGGGACGTTGACCTATGGCTACACCTTC CASSVIRPGTLTYGYTF
TRBJ2-3 NA NA TRBV6-5 TGTGCCAGCAGCCGCCGGGATCAGGGCACAGATACGCAGTATTTT CASSRRDQGTDTQYF
TRBJ2-6 NA NA TRBV2 TGTGCCAGCAGTGTAGACCTCTCTGGGGCCAACGTCCTGACTTTC CASSVDLSGANVLTF
TRBJ2-5 NA NA TRBV29-1 TGCAGCGTTGTTCCAGGCCCCCAAGAGACCCAGTACTTC CSVVPGPQETQYF
TRBJ2-5 NA TRBD2 TRBV4-2 TGTGCCAGCAGAGACCAGACTAGCGGACCCCAAGAGACCCAGTACTTC CASRDQTSGPQETQYF
TRBJ1-3 NA NA TRBV4-2 TGTGCCAGCAGCCAAGATCAGGAGTCTGGAAACACCATATATTTT CASSQDQESGNTIYF
TRBJ2-7 NA NA TRBV27 TGTGCCAGCAGTTTTGGGGGAACACTCTACGAGCAGTACTTC CASSFGGTLYEQYF
TRBJ2-1 NA NA TRBV5-1 TGCGCCAGCAGCTTGGGGCTGGTAGCGAGTCGAAGCTCCTACAATGAGCAGTTCTTC CASSLGLVASRSSYNEQFF
TRBJ2-1 NA NA TRBV30 TGTGCCTGGAGTGGAGCGAGAGGAATATACAATGAGCAGTTCTTC CAWSGARGIYNEQFF
TRBJ1-1 NA NA TRBV29-1 TGCAGCGTTTCGACAGGCCTATTAGAAGCTTTCTTT CSVSTGLLEAFF
TRBJ2-7 NA NA TRBV28 TGTGCCAGCAGTTTCTCGGAACGGGAGCTAAAGGGGGAGCAGTACTTC CASSFSERELKGEQYF
TRBJ2-3 NA TRBD2 TRBV4-3 TGCGCCAGCAGCCAGGCGACTAGCGGGATTGCCGATACGCAGTATTTT CASSQATSGIADTQYF
TRBJ2-7 NA TRBD2 TRBV9 TGTGCCAGCAGCGTAGGGACTAGCGGAATCTACGAGCAGTACTTC CASSVGTSGIYEQYF
TRBJ2-7 NA TRBD1 TRBV7-9 TGTGCCAGCAGTTCGCCGGGACAGGCGGGATACGAGCAGTACTTC CASSSPGQAGYEQYF
TRBJ1-1 NA NA TRBV7-2 TGTGCCAGCAGCTTAGCTTCGGGGGCGAACACTGAAGCTTTCTTT CASSLASGANTEAFF
TRBJ2-2 NA NA TRBV25-1 TGTGCCAGCAGTGGTGTTGGGACCGGGGAGCTGTTTTTT CASSGVGTGELFF
TRBJ1-1 NA NA TRBV5-1 TGCGCCAGCAGCTTAGGTACCAATCGGCACACTGAAGCTTTCTTT CASSLGTNRHTEAFF
TRBJ2-2 few NA TRBV11-1 TGTGCCAGCAGCTTGCTAATCCTGGACACCGGGGAGCTGTTTTTT CASSLLILDTGELFF
TRBJ2-7 NA NA TRBV7-9 TGTGCCAGCAGCTTCCCCAGCTCCTACGAGCAGTACTTC CASSFPSSYEQYF
TRBJ2-7 NA TRBD2 TRBV5-1 TGCGCCAGCAGCGACCTAACCTGGACTAGCGGGAGTAACTACGAGCAGTACTTC CASSDLTWTSGSNYEQYF
TRBJ2-5 NA TRBD2 TRBV9 TGTGCCAGCAGCGTACAAGCGGGAGGGCCGTATGAGACCCAGTACTTC CASSVQAGGPYETQYF
TRBJ1-2 NA NA TRBV27 TGTGCCGTCAAGGTAGACTATGGCTACACCTTC CAVKVDYGYTF
TRBJ1-1 NA NA TRBV4-3 TGCGCCAGCAGCCAAGATCTTTCCGATACGACACCGAACACTGAAGCTTTCTTT CASSQDLSDTTPNTEAFF
TRBJ2-5 NA TRBD2 TRBV4-1 TGCGCCAGCAGCCAAGAATGGGCTAGCGGGCATCAAGAGACCCAGTACTTC CASSQEWASGHQETQYF
TRBJ1-2 NA NA TRBV27 TGTGCCAGCAGTAGCGGGACGGAACCCTATGGCTACACCTTC CASSSGTEPYGYTF
TRBJ2-7 NA NA TRBV4-1 TGCGCCAGCAGCCAAGTGACTGGGGAGGCCTACGAGCAGTACTTC CASSQVTGEAYEQYF
TRBJ2-7 NA NA TRBV4-1 TGCGCCAGCAGCCCAGCCCCAGCCAGCTCCTACGAGCAGTACTTC CASSPAPASSYEQYF
TRBJ2-3 NA NA TRBV25-1 TGTGCCAGCAGTCCCAAAGCCACAGATACGCAGTATTTT CASSPKATDTQYF
TRBJ2-1 NA NA TRBV5-1 TGCGCCAGCAGCTTGGGGGAAGAGCAGTTCTTC CASSLGEEQFF
TRBJ2-7 NA TRBD1 TRBV29-1 TGCAGCGTTGTATTCCGACAGGGGGCCGTCGCCTACGAGCAGTACTTC CSVVFRQGAVAYEQYF
TRBJ2-3 once NA TRBV7-9 TGTGCCAGCAGCTTACAGACTCATACGCAGTATTTT CASSLQTHTQYF
TRBJ2-7 NA TRBD1 TRBV4-3 TGCGCCAGCAGCCAAGGACAGGGTTGGTACGAGCAGTACTTC CASSQGQGWYEQYF
TRBJ1-5 many NA TRBV4-1 TGCGCCAGCAGCCAAGATGGCCCAGGGCATCAGCCCCAGCATTTT CASSQDGPGHQPQHF
TRBJ2-1 NA TRBD2 TRBV14 TGTGCCAGCAGCCAATGGAGCGGGACTTACAATGAGCAGTTCTTC CASSQWSGTYNEQFF
TRBJ2-2 NA TRBD1 TRBV29-1 TGCAGCGCAAGACAGGGGAACACCGGGGAGCTGTTTTTT CSARQGNTGELFF
TRBJ2-5 NA NA TRBV27 TGTGCCAGCAGACCTATTATTTTAGGGGGAAAGTCCGAAGAGACCCAGTACTTC CASRPIILGGKSEETQYF
TRBJ2-4 NA NA TRBV30 TGTGCCTGGAGTGTAGCGGTAACTATAAACATTCAGTACTTC CAWSVAVTINIQYF
TRBJ1-2 NA TRBD1 TRBV5-1 TGCGCCAGCAGCACACTAACAGGGGCCGGCTACACCTTC CASSTLTGAGYTF
TRBJ2-2 NA TRBD1 TRBV9 TGTGCCAGCAGCGGAGAAACACAGGGGTCCGGGGAGCTGTTTTTT CASSGETQGSGELFF
TRBJ1-1 NA TRBD1 TRBV29-1 TGCAGCGTTGAGGGACAGGGGGGATCTGAAGCTTTCTTT CSVEGQGGSEAFF
TRBJ2-5 NA TRBD1 TRBV7-9 TGTGCCAGCAGCACTGGACAGGTTTCACAAGAGACCCAGTACTTC CASSTGQVSQETQYF
TRBJ2-3 NA NA TRBV9 TGTGCCAGCAACAGGCGGCCAAGCACAGATACGCAGTATTTT CASNRRPSTDTQYF
TRBJ2-3 NA NA TRBV6-1 TGTGCCAGCAGCACGGGACCGGAGGTGAATACGCAGTATTTT CASSTGPEVNTQYF
TRBJ2-1 NA TRBD2 TRBV29-1 TGCAGCGTATTGCGGGGGAATGAGCAGTTCTTC CSVLRGNEQFF
TRBJ2-5 NA NA TRBV5-1 TGCGCCAGCAGCTTGGGACAATACCAAGAGACCCAGTACTTC CASSLGQYQETQYF
TRBJ2-5 NA NA TRBV28 TGTGCCAGCAGTGGGGCAGTCCAAGAGACCCAGTACTTC CASSGAVQETQYF
TRBJ2-3 NA NA TRBV5-1 TGCGCCAGCAGCTGGTTGACGGGCAACACAGATACGCAGTATTTT CASSWLTGNTDTQYF
TRBJ2-7 many TRBD1 TRBV9 TGTGCCAGCAGCGTAGACACCGGGACAGGGGACTTCGACGAGCAGTACTTC CASSVDTGTGDFDEQYF
TRBJ1-3 NA NA TRBV9 TGTGCCAGCAGCGTAGGTGGGGGCTCTGGAAACACCATATATTTT CASSVGGGSGNTIYF
TRBJ2-1 NA NA TRBV4-3 TGCGCCAGCAGCCAAATAGCGAGCTCCTACAATGAGCAGTTCTTC CASSQIASSYNEQFF
TRBJ1-1 NA NA TRBV5-1 TGCGCCAGCAGCCCCGGGTATGGGAACACTGAAGCTTTCTTT CASSPGYGNTEAFF
TRBJ1-2 NA NA TRBV7-8 TGTGCCAGCAGCTTTAGTTCTGGGGCTGTTGGCTACACCTTC CASSFSSGAVGYTF
TRBJ2-3 NA NA TRBV27 TGTGCCAGCAGTCCCATTTTCTCTAGCACAGATACGCAGTATTTT CASSPIFSSTDTQYF
TRBJ2-7 NA NA TRBV7-2 TGTGCCAGCAGCCCGTGGGGTAGCGGCTACGAGCAGTACTTC CASSPWGSGYEQYF
TRBJ2-6 NA NA TRBV5-1 TGCGCCAGCAGCTTGCTGTCCGGGGTAGGGGCCAACGTCCTGACTTTC CASSLLSGVGANVLTF